This TCR beta chain was recovered during a study of shared clonotypes between healthy human individuals. Study-wide context: CD4 naive and memory got three plates each, CD8 naive two, CD8 memory one.

Method: immunoSEQ multiplex PCR; TCRdb's copy keeps in-frame clones and lacks some. The sample shows roughly 500,000 clones, less than 96% of them seen only once. The sequenced sample was naive CD4+ T cells sorted from blood. Subset in this sample: CD45RA+ positively selected. This TCR was recovered from a woman aged 30 to 39 in good health.

CDR3 loop: CASSLVAGNTEAFF. The CDR3, as DNA: TGTGCCAGCAGTTTAGTGGCGGGAAACACTGAAGCTTTCTTT. This chain joins TRBV28 and TRBJ1-1; no reliable D call. The ends were cut back, 2 bases at V and 2 bases at J, with 9 bases in the middle. CDR3 length: 14 amino acids. The germline V gene has CDR1 MDHEN and CDR2 SYDVKM.